The 5 T cell receptor beta chains in this list originate from one sample, sequenced in a study of cytomegalovirus exposure and HLA in healthy donors. This PCR relied on a set of 60 Vbeta primers and 13 Jbeta primers. Using immunoSEQ multiplex PCR, the repertoire was profiled, and TCRdb retains in-frame clones only, with some absent. The profile shows over 150,000 clones, approximately 80% of them singletons. Material for sequencing was PBMCs. These receptors came from a man aged 25-45 years in good health and CMV-seropositive.

This clone was observed a single time. This rearrangement joins TRBV6-5 to TRBJ2-1; weak D call: TRBD1 (7 bases). V lost 4 bases to trimming and J lost 6 bases, with 10 bases between them. The length of the CDR3 is 13 residues. Germline V gene lookup returns CDR1 MNHEY and CDR2 SVGAGI. This CDR3 reads CASSSGGPNEQFF. In DNA, the CDR3 is TGTGCCAGCAGTTCAGGGGGGCCCAATGAGCAGTTCTTC.

The genes are TRBV28 and TRBJ1-2; D is uncertain. The V gene's germline CDR1 is MDHEN and CDR2 SYDVKM. The CDR3 consists of 16 residues. V was clipped by 5 bases and J by 7 bases, with 23 bases between them. The CDR3 protein is CASSRLDFMGLSGYTF. The DNA of the CDR3 is TGTGCCAGCAGTCGATTGGACTTTATGGGCTTGAGTGGCTACACCTTC.

The rearrangement joins TRBV7-6 to TRBJ2-5; D may be TRBD2 (6 bases). This CDR3 region has 14 residues. V dropped 1 base and J dropped 4 bases, with 10 bases sitting between them. Germline V gives CDR1 SGHVS, CDR2 FNYEAQ. CDR3 sequence: CASSLVRELETQYF. CDR3 DNA sequence: TGTGCCAGCAGCTTAGTCCGGGAGCTAGAGACCCAGTACTTC.

The genes are TRBV9 and TRBJ2-5; 10 bases fit TRBD2. The V gene end was trimmed by 3 bases and the J gene end by 2 bases; junction bases not matched to a gene: 4. Looked up from germline, CDR1 is SGDLS and CDR2 is YYNGEE. This CDR3 region has 15 residues. The CDR3 bases are TGTGCCAGCAGCGGGACTAGCGGACGACAAGAGACCCAGTACTTC. As protein: CASSGTSGRQETQYF.

The table lists this clone with a few counts. The chain has TRBV6-5 and TRBJ2-1; 9 nucleotides align to TRBD1. Germline CDR1 and CDR2: MNHEY and SVGAGI. The CDR3 consists of 11 residues. The trim removed 6 bases at V and 14 bases at J, leaving 5 bases unmatched. CDR3 DNA sequence: TGTGCCAGCAGCGGGGGACAGGGCAAGTTCTTC. Its protein is CASSGGQGKFF.